This T cell receptor beta chain was found in a study of blood T cell repertoires in COVID-19. Study-wide background: The origin of the acute and convalescent COVID-19 samples was the United States, Italy and Spain.

The assay was immunoSEQ multiplex PCR, and TCRdb's table has in-frame clones only and misses some. The data show hundreds of thousands of clones, 85% to 90% seen once. Material: PBMCs or T cells enriched from blood (not recorded which). The origin of this receptor is a woman in her 50s who had been exposed to COVID-19.

The CDR3 is CASSQIGGDKKAFF. Written as DNA, the CDR3 is TGTGCCAGCAGCCAAATCGGAGGGGATAAGAAAGCTTTCTTT. J is TRBJ1-1 and V is TRBV3-1 (or the pseudogene TRBV3-2), with D possibly TRBD1 on 5 matching bases. The ends were cut back, 2 bases at V and 9 bases at J, with 16 bases in the middle. Germline-derived CDR1 and CDR2 are LGHDT and YNNKEL (reference sequence). CDR3 size: 14 residues.